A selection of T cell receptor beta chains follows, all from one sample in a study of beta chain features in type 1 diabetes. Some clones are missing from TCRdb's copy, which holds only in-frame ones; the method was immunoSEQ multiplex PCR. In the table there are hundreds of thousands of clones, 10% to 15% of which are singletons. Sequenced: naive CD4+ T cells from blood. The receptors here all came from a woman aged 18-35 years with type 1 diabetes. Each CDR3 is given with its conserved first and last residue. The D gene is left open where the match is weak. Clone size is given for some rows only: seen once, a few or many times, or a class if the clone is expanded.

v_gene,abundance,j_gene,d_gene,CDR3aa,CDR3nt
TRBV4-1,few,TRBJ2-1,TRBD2,CASSRRGLPQNEQFF,TGCGCCAGCAGCCGTAGGGGACTACCACAGAATGAGCAGTTCTTC
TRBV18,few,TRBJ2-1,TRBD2,CASSPGTSVRNEQFF,TGTGCCAGCTCACCAGGGACTAGCGTCAGGAATGAGCAGTTCTTC
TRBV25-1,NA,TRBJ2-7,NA,CASTHWGDYEQYF,TGTGCCAGCACTCACTGGGGGGACTACGAGCAGTACTTC
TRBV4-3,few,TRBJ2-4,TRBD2,CASSQDLLAGGNIQYF,TGCGCCAGCAGCCAAGATCTTCTAGCGGGAGGTAACATTCAGTACTTC
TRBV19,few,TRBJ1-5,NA,CASSIVVPGAQHF,TGTGCCAGTAGTATAGTTGTCCCAGGGGCCCAGCATTTT
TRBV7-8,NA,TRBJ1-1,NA,CASSSDRMNTEAFF,TGTGCCAGCAGCTCAGACAGAATGAACACTGAAGCTTTCTTT
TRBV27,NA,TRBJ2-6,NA,CASSLSRGANVLTF,TGTGCCAGCAGTTTATCGCGGGGGGCCAACGTCCTGACTTTC
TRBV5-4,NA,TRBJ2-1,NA,CASSLETSSYNEQFF,TGTGCCAGCAGCTTGGAGACTAGCTCCTACAATGAGCAGTTCTTC
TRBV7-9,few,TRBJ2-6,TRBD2,CASSSPRLAGSGANVLTF,TGTGCCAGCAGCTCCCCTCGGCTAGCGGGTTCTGGGGCCAACGTCCTGACTTTC
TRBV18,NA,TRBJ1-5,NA,CASSPSGFSDQPQHF,TGTGCCAGCTCACCCTCAGGGTTTTCAGATCAGCCCCAGCATTTT
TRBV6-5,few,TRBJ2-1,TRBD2,CASSRSGSYYNEQFF,TGTGCCAGCAGCCGAAGCGGGAGCTACTACAATGAGCAGTTCTTC
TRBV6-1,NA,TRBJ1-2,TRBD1,CASSSRQGGYYGYTF,TGTGCCAGCAGTTCAAGACAGGGGGGATACTATGGCTACACCTTC
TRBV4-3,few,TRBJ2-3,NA,CASSRGSSGSDTQYF,TGCGCCAGCAGCCGTGGGAGTAGCGGATCAGATACGCAGTATTTT
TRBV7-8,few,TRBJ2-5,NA,CASSLRGGGETQYF,TGTGCCAGCAGCTTGCGAGGAGGAGGAGAGACCCAGTACTTC
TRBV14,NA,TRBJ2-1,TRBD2,CASSQGGTRQFF,TGTGCCAGCAGCCAAGGAGGGACTAGGCAGTTCTTC
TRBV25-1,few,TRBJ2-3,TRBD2,CASATTSGDITDTQYF,TGTGCCAGCGCTACTACTAGCGGGGATATCACAGATACGCAGTATTTT
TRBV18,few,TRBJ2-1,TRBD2,CASSPTAGNYNEQFF,TGTGCCAGCTCACCAACAGCGGGGAATTACAATGAGCAGTTCTTC
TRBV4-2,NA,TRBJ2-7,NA,CASSPGEPVYEQYF,TGTGCCAGCAGCCCCGGGGAACCTGTCTACGAGCAGTACTTC
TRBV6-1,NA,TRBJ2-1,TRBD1,CASSEGGQGRNEQFF,TGTGCCAGCAGTGAAGGAGGACAGGGGAGGAATGAGCAGTTCTTC
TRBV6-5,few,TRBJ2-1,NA,CASRPQAGNEQFF,TGTGCCAGCAGGCCTCAGGCGGGCAATGAGCAGTTCTTC
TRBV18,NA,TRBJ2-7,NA,CASSPPTASYEQYF,TGTGCCAGCTCACCCCCGACAGCCTCCTACGAGCAGTACTTC
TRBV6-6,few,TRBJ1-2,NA,CATAGGSYGYTF,TGTGCCACCGCGGGTGGGAGCTATGGCTACACCTTC
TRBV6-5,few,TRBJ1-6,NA,CASSYSGGNSPLHF,TGTGCCAGCAGTTACTCGGGAGGGAATTCACCCCTCCACTTT
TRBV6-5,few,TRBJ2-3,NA,CASRDLTGGTDTQYF,TGTGCCAGCAGGGACCTCACCGGGGGCACAGATACGCAGTATTTT
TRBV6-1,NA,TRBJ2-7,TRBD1,CASRTGYEQYF,TGTGCCAGCAGGACAGGGTACGAGCAGTACTTC
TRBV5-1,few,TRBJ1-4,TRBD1,CASSLRTGGDEKLFF,TGCGCCAGCAGCCTCCGGACAGGGGGAGATGAAAAACTGTTTTTT
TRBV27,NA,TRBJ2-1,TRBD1,CASSLRGTGEFF,TGTGCCAGCAGTTTACGTGGGACAGGGGAGTTCTTC
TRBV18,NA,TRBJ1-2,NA,CASSPTSGSGYTF,TGTGCCAGCTCACCTACTTCGGGGAGTGGCTACACCTTC
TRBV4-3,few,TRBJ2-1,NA,CASSQAGLLSSYNEQFF,TGCGCCAGCAGCCAAGCAGGTCTCCTGAGCTCCTACAATGAGCAGTTCTTC
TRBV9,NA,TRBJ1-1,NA,CASSVGWLTEAFF,TGTGCCAGCAGCGTAGGTTGGCTCACTGAAGCTTTCTTT
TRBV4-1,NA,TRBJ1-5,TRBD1,CASSQVDRGGNQPQHF,TGCGCCAGCAGCCAAGTAGACAGGGGAGGCAATCAGCCCCAGCATTTT
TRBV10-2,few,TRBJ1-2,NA,CARRDGTGSGYTF,TGCGCCAGGCGGGACGGGACCGGGAGTGGCTACACCTTC
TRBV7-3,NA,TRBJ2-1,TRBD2,CASSRLAGEAYDEQFF,TGTGCCAGCTCCCGACTAGCGGGAGAGGCCTACGATGAGCAGTTCTTC
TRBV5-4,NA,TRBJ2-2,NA,CASSATSFKNTGELFF,TGTGCCAGCAGCGCTACTAGTTTCAAGAACACCGGGGAGCTGTTTTTT
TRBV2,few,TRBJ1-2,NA,CASSDGVLDYGYTF,TGTGCCAGCAGTGACGGGGTTTTGGACTATGGCTACACCTTC
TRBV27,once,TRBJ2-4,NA,CASSFKEAKNIQYF,TGTGCCAGCAGTTTCAAGGAGGCCAAAAACATTCAGTACTTC
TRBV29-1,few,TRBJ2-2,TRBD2,CSALGLAGTGELFF,TGCAGCGCGCTAGGACTAGCGGGAACGGGGGAGCTGTTTTTT
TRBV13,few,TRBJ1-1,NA,CASSLPRNTEAFF,TGTGCCAGCAGCTTACCGAGGAACACTGAAGCTTTCTTT
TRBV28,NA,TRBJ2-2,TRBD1,CASYRDRGLAGELFF,TGTGCCAGCTATCGGGACAGGGGGCTAGCCGGGGAGCTGTTTTTT
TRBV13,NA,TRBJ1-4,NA,CASSLRGGEKLFF,TGTGCCAGCAGCCTAAGGGGAGGTGAAAAACTGTTTTTT
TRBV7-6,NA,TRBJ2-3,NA,CASSRAGARDTQYF,TGTGCCAGCAGCCGCGCGGGGGCCCGGGATACGCAGTATTTT
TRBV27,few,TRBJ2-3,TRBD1,CASRRQGTDTQYF,TGTGCCAGCAGGAGACAGGGAACAGATACGCAGTATTTT
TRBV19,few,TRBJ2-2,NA,CASSTGPNTGELFF,TGTGCCAGTAGTACAGGGCCGAACACCGGGGAGCTGTTTTTT
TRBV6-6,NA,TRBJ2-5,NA,CASSYQQETQYF,TGTGCCAGCAGTTACCAGCAAGAGACCCAGTACTTC
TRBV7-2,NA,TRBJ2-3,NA,CASSSTDTQYF,TGTGCCAGCAGCTCTACAGATACGCAGTATTTT
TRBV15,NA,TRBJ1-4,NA,CATSRKPTTNEKLFF,TGTGCCACCAGCAGAAAGCCAACAACTAATGAAAAACTGTTTTTT
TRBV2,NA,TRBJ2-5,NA,CASSPRQETQYF,TGTGCCAGCAGCCCCAGACAAGAGACCCAGTACTTC
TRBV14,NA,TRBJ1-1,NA,CATRRGLNTEAFF,TGTGCCACCCGGCGGGGATTGAACACTGAAGCTTTCTTT
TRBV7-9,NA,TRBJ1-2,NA,CASSPPRGGIGYTF,TGTGCCAGCAGCCCCCCTCGGGGGGGAATCGGCTACACCTTC